These 20 T cell receptor beta chains came from one sample sequenced in a study of CD8 T cells in Susac syndrome. Random hexamers primed reverse transcription of 0.5 to 1 ug RNA. TCRdb re-called the immunoSEQ multiplex PCR reads through MiXCR, storing one row per CDR3 protein. The table records 150,000 or so distinct CDR3 sequences, around 93% of them present only once. Input material: CD4+ T cells from PBMCs. The receptors derive from a human donor in good health.

V and J are TRBV19 and TRBJ2-7; 7 positions match TRBD1. The V gene's germline CDR1 is LNHDA and CDR2 SQIVND (reference sequence). This CDR3 is built from 15 residues. With V trimmed by 4 bases and J by 1 base, 7 bases remained unmatched. The CDR3 is CASSRQGSQSYEQYF. The CDR3 bases are TGTGCCAGTAGTAGACAGGGAAGTCAGTCCTACGAGCAGTACTTC.

As DNA, the CDR3 is TGCGCCAGCAGCTTGAGAGACCCCTACGAGCAGTACTTC. This encodes CASSLRDPYEQYF. The chain recombines TRBV5-1 with TRBJ2-7, with unresolved D. Looked up from germline, CDR1 is SGHRS and CDR2 is YFSETQ. Deletions cut 1 base from V and 2 bases from J, with 7 bases between. The CDR3 totals 13 residues.

This rearrangement joins TRBV27 to TRBJ2-3; 9 bases match TRBD1. The CDR3 length is 17 residues. After removal of 2 bases from V and 6 bases from J, the junction contained 12 bases not matched to a gene. Per the germline V gene, CDR1 is MNHEY and CDR2 is SMNVEV (reference sequence). DNA for the CDR3: TGTGCCAGCAGTTTAAGGACAGGGACAGGGACATCCGATACGCAGTATTTT. Encoded protein: CASSLRTGTGTSDTQYF.

The gene calls are TRBV6-1 and TRBJ1-6, with D perhaps TRBD1 (5 bases). Germline V lookup: CDR1 MNHNS, CDR2 SASEGT. CDR3 length: 16 residues. The V end lost 8 bases, the J end lost 9 bases, and 23 bases lay between the germline ends. The CDR3 protein is CASGSQGSAAFSPLHF. Here the CDR3 DNA reads TGTGCCAGCGGCTCGCAGGGTTCAGCGGCTTTTTCACCCCTCCACTTT.

V and J are TRBV30 and TRBJ1-1, with 8 bases matching TRBD1. The length of the CDR3 is 12 residues. The trim removed 4 bases at V and 5 bases at J, leaving 3 bases unmatched. CDR1 and CDR2 (germline): GTSNPN, SVGIG (reference sequence). CDR3 bases: TGTGCCTGGACCCGGACAGGGACTGAAGCTTTCTTT. Protein product: CAWTRTGTEAFF.

J is TRBJ1-5 and V is TRBV5-6; TRBD1 agrees at 11 bases. Trimming cost V 4 bases and J 2 bases; bases outside gene matches: 11. Germline assignment: CDR1 SGHDT and CDR2 YYEEEE. CDR3 length equals 18 residues. The CDR3 sequence: CASSPTTDRGLRNQPQHF. CDR3 bases: TGTGCCAGCAGCCCTACCACGGACAGGGGGCTGCGCAATCAGCCCCAGCATTTT.

This rearrangement joins TRBV28 to TRBJ1-1, with no clear D. The V gene lost 2 bases and the J gene lost 0 bases, with 7 bases spanning the gap. Germline CDR1 and CDR2: MDHEN and SYDVKM. The CDR3 loop spans 14 amino acids. Here the CDR3 DNA reads TGTGCCAGCAGTTTAGTGAACTTGAACACTGAAGCTTTCTTT. Its protein product is CASSLVNLNTEAFF.

The chain links TRBV6-1 to TRBJ1-6; D not resolved. CDR1 is MNHNS and CDR2 is SASEGT in the germline V gene. V gave up 4 bases and J gave up 0 bases, with 16 bases separating them. This CDR3 has 18 amino acids. DNA of the CDR3: TGTGCCAGCAGTGGCCCCGAGGCGGGAAGCTCCTATAATTCACCCCTCCACTTT. Translating gives CASSGPEAGSSYNSPLHF.

The count of this clonotype is one. The chain links TRBV25-1 to TRBJ1-5, with TRBD1 identical over 9 bases. The CDR3 has 15 residues. J was trimmed by 6 bases and V by 2 bases; bases with no gene match: 5. Germline V gene data show CDR1 as MGHDK and CDR2 as SYGVNS. CDR3 bases: TGTGCCAGCAGTGAAACGGGACAGGGATCTCAGCCCCAGCATTTT. It yields the protein CASSETGQGSQPQHF.

J is TRBJ2-1 and V is TRBV3-1; 8 nucleotides line up with TRBD2. Germline V gene data show CDR1 as LGHDT and CDR2 as YNNKEL (reference sequence). V shed 0 bases, J shed 6 bases, and the junction held 4 bases outside the gene matches. The CDR3 runs to 15 residues. CDR3 amino acids: CASSQDLGTSNEQFF. CDR3 sequence (DNA): TGTGCCAGCAGCCAAGATCTCGGGACTAGCAATGAGCAGTTCTTC.

This clonotype was recorded once. V and J are TRBV29-1 and TRBJ1-4, with D unclear. Germline V gives CDR1 SQVTM, CDR2 ANQGSEA. The V and J ends lost 6 bases and 5 bases respectively, with 13 bases between them. The CDR3 consists of 13 residues. CDR3 region: CSVGGVSNEKLFF. CDR3 in DNA: TGCAGCGTGGGCGGAGTGTCAAATGAAAAACTGTTTTTT.

The count of this clonotype is one. This rearrangement joins TRBV19 to TRBJ1-2; 7 bases are shared with TRBD1. CDR1 is LNHDA and CDR2 is SQIVND in the germline V gene (reference sequence). With 3 bases clipped from V and 3 bases from J, the junction kept 16 bases outside the gene matches. The CDR3 covers 18 residues. This CDR3 is CASSMMGHSSTGDYGYTF. CDR3 coding DNA: TGTGCCAGTAGTATGATGGGGCACTCCTCAACAGGGGACTATGGCTACACCTTC.

This sequence joins TRBV4-1 and TRBJ2-5; tentatively, D is TRBD2 (5 bases). Germline V lookup: CDR1 MGHRA, CDR2 YSYEKL. The CDR3 is 14 residues long. With 1 base removed from V and 7 bases from J, the gap between germline ends came to 13 bases. This CDR3 reads CASSQGLFLGTQYF. CDR3 bases: TGCGCCAGCAGCCAAGGACTATTTCTCGGGACCCAGTACTTC.

The rearrangement uses TRBV5-4 and TRBJ1-1, with D perhaps matching TRBD1 (5 bases). V was cut by 6 bases and J by 0 bases, with 12 bases left in between. CDR3 length: 14 residues. Germline V lookup: CDR1 SGHNT, CDR2 YYREEE (reference sequence). CDR3: CASNWGGLNTEAFF. Written as DNA, the CDR3 is TGTGCCAGCAATTGGGGGGGGTTGAACACTGAAGCTTTCTTT.

The chain uses TRBV20-1 and TRBJ2-7; 11 bases fit TRBD1. V lost 6 bases, J lost 7 bases, and 11 bases stayed unmatched. From germline, CDR1 is DFQATT and CDR2 SNEGSKA (reference sequence). This CDR3 is built from 14 residues. The CDR3 sequence is CSAPGTGGPGEQYF. In nucleotides, the CDR3 is TGCAGTGCGCCCGGGACAGGGGGACCGGGGGAGCAGTACTTC.

The chain is built from TRBV29-1 and TRBJ2-5; D unclear. Germline V CDR1 and CDR2: SQVTM, ANQGSEA. The CDR3 runs 13 residues. Trimming took 2 bases from V and 4 from J, leaving 11 bases between them. The DNA for the CDR3 is TGCAGCGTTGAATTTTTAAGGTCAGAGACCCAGTACTTC. Encoded protein: CSVEFLRSETQYF. The variable domain in full, completed from reference TRBV29-1 and TRBJ2-5, reads SAVISQKPSRDICQRGTSLTIQCQVDSQVTMMFWYRQQPGQSLTLIATANQGSEATYESGFVIDKFPISRPNLTFSTLTVSNMSPEDSSIYLCSVEFLRSETQYFGPGTRLLVL.

The chain is built from TRBV9 and TRBJ2-3, with 12 bases that match TRBD2. The length of the CDR3 is 16 residues. J lost 4 bases, V lost 0 bases, and 3 bases had no gene match. Germline CDR1 and CDR2: SGDLS and YYNGEE. CDR3 residues: CASSVGLAGAPDTQYF. The CDR3 nucleotides are TGTGCCAGCAGCGTAGGACTAGCGGGGGCCCCAGATACGCAGTATTTT.

The count of this clonotype is one. CDR3 DNA: TGTGCCAGCTCACCGGGGGAAAATCAGCCCCAGCATTTT. Residues: CASSPGENQPQHF. The chain recombines TRBV18 with TRBJ1-5; D might be TRBD1 (5 bases). The CDR3 is made up of 13 amino acids. Germline assignment: CDR1 KGHSH and CDR2 LQKENI. The V end was cut by 3 bases, the J end by 4 bases, with 7 bases between.

The rearrangement uses TRBV21-1 and TRBJ1-1; no DNA check was done on the table's D call, TRBD1. TRBV21-1 corresponds to a pseudogene. CDR3 size: 16 residues. The CDR3 DNA reads as TGTGCCAGCAGCAAAGCAAAGGGGATGGTGAACACTGAAGCTTTCTTT. Translating it yields CASSKAKGMVNTEAFF.

This chain uses TRBV30 with TRBJ2-7, with 9 bases aligning to TRBD1. From germline, CDR1 is GTSNPN and CDR2 SVGIG (reference sequence). The CDR3 runs 14 residues. Trimming at V came to 4 bases and at J to 1 base, leaving 5 bases not matched to a gene. The CDR3 here is CAWKRQGGSYEQYF. The CDR3 coding sequence is TGTGCCTGGAAAAGACAGGGGGGTTCCTACGAGCAGTACTTC.